What follows is one TCR beta chain and its context. The data were obtained in a study of control samples from healthy donors and cancer patients. The repertoire was sequenced with immunoSEQ multiplex PCR; TCRdb's copy has only in-frame clones and lacks some. This sample yields around 120,000 clones, of which more than 80% are seen a single time; around 1.1% belongs to the top ten. The length of the CDR3 is 14 residues. Trimming shortened V by 2 bases and J by 9 bases, and 15 bases separated the two germline ends. In germline, CDR1 is SGDLS, CDR2 YYNGEE. V and J are TRBV9 and TRBJ1-5, with D possibly TRBD1 on 6 matching bases. The clonotype comes from a woman aged 45 to 65 with colorectal cancer. Material: PBMCs. The CDR3 DNA reads TGTGCCAGCAGCGTTTCAGGGGCCCCAGGGCCCCAGCATTTT. Residues: CASSVSGAPGPQHF.